These T cell receptor beta chains were read from a single sample in a study of radiotherapy plus CTLA-4 blockade in lung cancer. Using immunoSEQ multiplex PCR, the repertoire was profiled, and TCRdb retains in-frame clones only, with some absent. The table includes over 85,000 clones, around 90% detected once. Specimen: peripheral blood, collected from a patient treated with radiotherapy plus ipilimumab. Every receptor here comes from a human donor with non-small cell lung cancer that progressed on radiotherapy plus ipilimumab. The conserved cysteine and the conserved F or W are not part of the CDR3 here. D genes are given only for firm matches.

>TRBD2|TRBV5-8|TRBJ2-2
ASSFMGGSLVTGELF
>TRBD2|TRBV19|TRBJ2-2
ASSKGGRRQTGELF
>-|TRBV6-4|TRBJ2-1
ASRPGVNEQF
>-|TRBV10-3|TRBJ1-2
AISELDSYGYT
>TRBD1|TRBV4-1|TRBJ1-3
ASSRTGGSSGNTIY
>TRBD1|TRBV29-1|TRBJ2-7
SVQPGQFSYEQY
>-|TRBV7-9|TRBJ2-1
ASSLDRLAYNEQF
>TRBD1|TRBV29-1|TRBJ1-1
SFSGQGATEAF
>-|TRBV5-1|TRBJ2-5
ASSYNQGFQETQY
>-|TRBV5-1|TRBJ1-2
ASSPGQPNYGYT
>-|TRBV9|TRBJ2-2
ASSVDPVSSGELF
>-|TRBV7-6|TRBJ2-6
ASSLVASANVLT
>TRBD1|TRBV5-8|TRBJ1-1
ASSIRQGQTEAF
>TRBD1|TRBV2|TRBJ2-1
ASSGDRVGYNEQF
>TRBD1|TRBV4-2|TRBJ1-2
ASSLQTGTGSGGYT
>-|TRBV30|TRBJ1-1
AWSVLIGDTEAF
>-|TRBV2|TRBJ1-5
ASSTVGGVAAQH
>TRBD1|TRBV28|TRBJ1-1
ATNLRQGRIVAF
>TRBD2|TRBV7-3|TRBJ2-1
ASSLVAASGISYNEQF
>-|TRBV9|TRBJ2-3
ASSVGSYGTDTQY
>-|TRBV6-5|TRBJ2-1
ASKRRNSYNEQF
>TRBD2|TRBV19|TRBJ2-1
ASSMTSGTPQF
>-|TRBV5-8|TRBJ2-1
ASSWGVEGYNEQF
>TRBD1|TRBV2|TRBJ1-3
ASSGQVGTGNTIY
>TRBD2|TRBV11-2|TRBJ2-3
ASSFTSGYTDTQY
>TRBD1|TRBV6-5|TRBJ2-5
ANHRDRSLETQY
>-|TRBV6-1|TRBJ1-2
ASSEAGGGLGYGYT
>TRBD1|TRBV11-3|TRBJ1-2
ASSLDESGGSYYGYT
>TRBD2|TRBV6-6|TRBJ2-1
ATWPSSSGVDEQF
>TRBD1|TRBV9|TRBJ1-2
ASSLTGDGYT
>-|TRBV5-1|TRBJ1-1
ASARTGVNTEAF
>-|TRBV29-1|TRBJ2-1
SVKDRPVSNEQF
>-|TRBV5-4|TRBJ2-7
ASSLGGSLTYEQY
>-|TRBV7-9|TRBJ2-3
ASSSDRTSTDTQY
>-|TRBV29-1|TRBJ2-7
SVRTVNDYEQY